Listed here is a single T cell receptor (beta chain). What it recognizes is unknown. This sample is drawn from a study of cytomegalovirus exposure and HLA in healthy donors. Study results and limitations: What a later analysis showed was that several of the most significant clusters appeared linked to common viral pathogens.

The CDR3 totals 19 residues. CDR1 and CDR2 from the germline V gene are SGDLS and YYNGEE. J lost 0 bases, V lost 0 bases, and 9 bases had no gene match. The PCR contained 60 Vbeta and 13 Jbeta primers. The table came from immunoSEQ multiplex PCR; TCRdb's copy has only in-frame clones and leaves some out. Counted here are under 200,000 clones, 75% to 80% occurring once; the ten biggest clones make up roughly 13%. V and J are TRBV9 and TRBJ2-6, with 7 bases aligning to TRBD2. Sequencing was performed on PBMCs. The clonotype was recovered from a woman aged 25 to 39 in good health and CMV-seropositive. This CDR3 reads CASSVATSGTLSGANVLTF. The CDR3 DNA follows: TGTGCCAGCAGCGTAGCTACAAGCGGGACTCTCTCTGGGGCCAACGTCCTGACTTTC. Full variable domain (rest looked up from reference TRBV9 and TRBJ2-6): DSGVTQTPKHLITATGQRVTLRCSPRSGDLSVYWYQQSLDQGLQFLIQYYNGEERAKGNILERFSAQQFPDLHSELNLSSLELGDSALYFCASSVATSGTLSGANVLTFGAGSRLTVL.